The 18 T cell receptor beta chains below all came from one sample that was sequenced in a study of blood T cell repertoires in COVID-19. TCRdb's copy holds only in-frame clones and misses some; the assay was immunoSEQ multiplex PCR. The sample contains about 240,000 clones, around 90% of which appear only once. Sample: peripheral blood. Source of these receptors: a man in his 60s who had recovered from COVID-19.

This sequence joins TRBV19 and TRBJ1-5; no firm D call. V lost 5 bases to trimming and J lost 4 bases, with 9 bases between them. The CDR3 extends over 13 amino acids. Germline lookup yields CDR1 LNHDA and CDR2 SQIVND (reference sequence). CDR3 bases: TGTGCCAGTAGTTTTGAGGAGAATCAGCCCCAGCATTTT. This translates into CASSFEENQPQHF.

V gene TRBV3-1 (or the pseudogene TRBV3-2) combines with J gene TRBJ2-3, with a tentative D call TRBD1 (6 bases). V was clipped by 5 bases and J by 0 bases, with 12 bases between them. Germline V gene data show CDR1 as LGHDT and CDR2 as YNNKEL (reference sequence). The CDR3 contains 15 residues. Here the CDR3 DNA reads TGTGCCAGCAGCTTCCCGACAGGCAGCACAGATACGCAGTATTTT. Its protein is CASSFPTGSTDTQYF.

The CDR3 region has the DNA TGTGCCAGCCGTACTAGCGGGGGGTCCGGGGAGCTGTTTTTT. This encodes CASRTSGGSGELFF. The rearrangement joins TRBV6-5 to TRBJ2-2; the match to TRBD2 covers 12 bases. The germline V gene encodes CDR1 MNHEY and CDR2 SVGAGI. V lost 8 bases, J lost 6 bases, and 4 bases stayed unmatched. The CDR3 spans 14 residues.

The chain employs TRBV14 and TRBJ2-1, with D maybe TRBD1 (5 bases). V lost 3 bases and J 2 bases, leaving 14 bases between the germline ends. Germline lookup yields CDR1 SGHDN and CDR2 FVKESK. This CDR3 spans 16 amino acids. The CDR3 DNA follows: TGTGCCAGCAGCCAGTACGACAGCACCACCTACAATGAGCAGTTCTTC. Its protein is CASSQYDSTTYNEQFF.

V is TRBV11-2 and J is TRBJ2-2, with D tentatively TRBD2 (6 bases). Germline V lookup: CDR1 SGHAT, CDR2 FQNNGV. The ends were cut back, 5 bases at V and 0 bases at J, with 16 bases in the middle. This CDR3 has 17 residues. The chain's CDR3 is CASSVITGGSNTGELFF. For the CDR3, the DNA is TGTGCCAGCAGCGTCATCACTGGGGGGTCGAACACCGGGGAGCTGTTTTTT. The whole variable domain, remainder taken from reference TRBV11-2 and TRBJ2-2, is EAGVAQSPRYKIIEKRQSVAFWCNPISGHATLYWYQQILGQGPKLLIQFQNNGVVDDSQLPKDRFSAERLKGVDSTLKIQPAKLEDSAVYLCASSVITGGSNTGELFFGEGSRLTVL.

This clone has just a few counts. The chain combines TRBV18 with TRBJ2-1; 14 nucleotides align to TRBD2. This CDR3 spans 16 amino acids. CDR1 KGHSH and CDR2 LQKENI come from the germline V gene. The V and J ends lost 5 bases and 6 bases, in that order; junction bases with no gene match: 6. CDR3 coding DNA: TGTGCCAGCTCATCAACCGGACTAGCGGGGGGCAATGAGCAGTTCTTC. This translates into CASSSTGLAGGNEQFF. Drawing the rest from reference TRBV18 and TRBJ2-1, the complete variable domain is NAGVMQNPRHLVRRRGQEARLRCSPMKGHSHVYWYRQLPEEGLKFMVYLQKENIIDESGMPKERFSAEFPKEGPSILRIQQVVRGDSAAYFCASSSTGLAGGNEQFFGPGTRLTVL.

V is TRBV30 and J is TRBJ1-2; a possible D gene is TRBD1 (6 bases). The V end lost 3 bases, the J end lost 1 base, and 9 bases lay between the germline ends. CDR1 GTSNPN and CDR2 SVGIG come from the germline V gene (reference sequence). The CDR3 length is 13 residues. This chain's CDR3 is CAWSRTDNYGYTF. CDR3 DNA sequence: TGTGCCTGGAGCCGGACAGATAACTATGGCTACACCTTC.

This clone is a singleton in its sample. This rearrangement joins TRBV6-1 to TRBJ1-2; 7 nucleotides match TRBD1. With V trimmed by 2 bases and J by 2 bases, 5 bases remained unmatched. This CDR3 spans 15 amino acids. The V gene's germline CDR1 is MNHNS and CDR2 SASEGT. The CDR3 DNA is TGTGCCAGCAGTGAATGGGGGACAGAAAACTATGGCTACACCTTC. Amino acids: CASSEWGTENYGYTF.

The chain links TRBV19 to TRBJ1-2, with 7 bases aligning to TRBD1. CDR3 length: 16 amino acids. Germline CDR1 LNHDA, CDR2 SQIVND (reference sequence). Trimming removed 5 bases from V and 3 bases from J; junction bases left unmatched: 12. DNA for the CDR3: TGTGCCAGTAGTGACCGGGACAGCCAAACTTACTATGGCTACACCTTC. Protein product: CASSDRDSQTYYGYTF.

This chain links TRBV19 with TRBJ2-2; the match to TRBD1 covers 10 bases. V lost 9 bases, J lost 4 bases, and 5 bases stayed unmatched. Per germline, CDR1 LNHDA and CDR2 SQIVND (reference sequence). This CDR3 contains 14 residues. The CDR3 loop is CASRDRGSTGELFF. DNA of the CDR3: TGTGCCAGCCGGGACAGGGGCAGCACCGGGGAGCTGTTTTTT.

This clone was found a few times. This chain uses TRBV20-1 with TRBJ1-1; no clear D. Germline V gene lookup returns CDR1 DFQATT and CDR2 SNEGSKA (reference sequence). This CDR3 is built from 15 residues. Trimming pared 3 bases from V and 1 base from J, leaving 15 bases between. The CDR3 nucleotides are TGCAGTGCTAGTGGCGGCCGCCGATGGAACACTGAAGCTTTCTTT. Amino acids: CSASGGRRWNTEAFF.

This clone was recorded only once. This chain joins TRBV19 and TRBJ2-2; no clear D gene. The CDR3 runs 13 residues. V was shortened by 0 bases and J by 6 bases, with 5 bases between the two germline ends. Germline V gene sequence: CDR1 LNHDA, CDR2 SQIVND (reference sequence). This chain's CDR3 is CASSIDRSGELFF. The DNA of the CDR3 is TGTGCCAGTAGTATAGACAGGTCCGGGGAGCTGTTTTTT. The full variable domain, completed using reference TRBV19 and TRBJ2-2, is DGGITQSPKYLFRKEGQNVTLSCEQNLNHDAMYWYRQDPGQGLRLIYYSQIVNDFQKGDIAEGYSVSREKKESFPLTVTSAQKNPTAFYLCASSIDRSGELFFGEGSRLTVL.

This clone was observed a few times. This chain joins TRBV5-1 and TRBJ2-3, with D possibly being TRBD1 (5 bases). CDR3 length: 14 residues. V shed 3 bases and J shed 4 bases, with 12 bases lying between them. Germline-derived CDR1 and CDR2 are SGHRS and YFSETQ. CDR3 bases: TGCGCCAGCAGCTGGGGCCTTTATCCAGATACGCAGTATTTT. This translates into CASSWGLYPDTQYF.

The chain recombines TRBV10-2 with TRBJ2-2; TRBD1 is a possible D gene (6 bases). Germline V gives CDR1 WSHSY, CDR2 SAAADI. V gave up 8 bases and J gave up 5 bases, with 18 bases separating them. The CDR3 covers 15 residues. CDR3 residues: CASYDLGAGTGELFF. Here the CDR3 DNA reads TGCGCCAGCTATGACTTGGGGGCCGGGACCGGGGAGCTGTTTTTT.

The chain carries TRBV7-2 and TRBJ1-6; D uncertain. V lost 2 bases and J lost 9, with 8 bases in between. Germline V CDR1 and CDR2: SGHTA, FQGNSA. This CDR3 is built from 13 residues. The CDR3 here is CASSLIESSPLHF. DNA of the CDR3: TGTGCCAGCAGCTTAATTGAGAGTTCACCCCTCCACTTT.

The chain links TRBV25-1 to TRBJ1-2; maybe TRBD1 (6 bases). V was clipped by 4 bases and J by 1 base, with 16 bases between them. CDR3 length: 16 residues. From germline, CDR1 is MGHDK and CDR2 SYGVNS. Here the CDR3 reads CASSGHREGNNYGYTF. The CDR3 bases are TGTGCCAGCAGTGGGCACAGGGAGGGAAATAACTATGGCTACACCTTC.

This clone has more than one count but fewer than ten. The chain combines TRBV5-6 with TRBJ1-1; D is unresolved. This CDR3 region has 14 residues. From germline, CDR1 is SGHDT and CDR2 YYEEEE. Trimming took off 3 bases at V and 0 bases at J, with 9 bases between the two ends. DNA for the CDR3: TGTGCCAGCAGCTCCGGGTGGATGAACACTGAAGCTTTCTTT. Encoded protein: CASSSGWMNTEAFF.

Note on this clone: The junction departs from the called germline gene at one end, perhaps through a read error. This rearrangement joins TRBV19 to TRBJ1-2, with 8 bases fitting TRBD1. CDR1 and CDR2 from the germline V gene are LNHDA and SQIVND (reference sequence). CDR3 length: 13 amino acids. The CDR3 here is CGSGGQVPAGYTF. DNA for the CDR3: TGTGGCAGTGGGGGACAGGTGCCTGCGGGCTACACCTTC.